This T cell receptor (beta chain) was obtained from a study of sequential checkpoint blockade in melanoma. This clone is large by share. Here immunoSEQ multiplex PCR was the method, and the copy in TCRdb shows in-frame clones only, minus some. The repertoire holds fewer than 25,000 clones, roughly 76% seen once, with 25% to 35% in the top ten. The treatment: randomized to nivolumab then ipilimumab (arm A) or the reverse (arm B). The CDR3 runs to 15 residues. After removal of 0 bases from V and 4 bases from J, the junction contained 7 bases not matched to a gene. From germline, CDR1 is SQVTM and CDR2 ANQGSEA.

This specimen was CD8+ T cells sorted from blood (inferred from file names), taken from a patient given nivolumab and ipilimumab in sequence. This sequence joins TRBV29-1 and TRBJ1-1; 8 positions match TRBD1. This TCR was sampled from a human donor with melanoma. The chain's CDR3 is CSVEDLDRESTEAFF. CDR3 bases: TGCAGCGTTGAAGACCTGGACAGGGAGAGCACTGAAGCTTTCTTT.